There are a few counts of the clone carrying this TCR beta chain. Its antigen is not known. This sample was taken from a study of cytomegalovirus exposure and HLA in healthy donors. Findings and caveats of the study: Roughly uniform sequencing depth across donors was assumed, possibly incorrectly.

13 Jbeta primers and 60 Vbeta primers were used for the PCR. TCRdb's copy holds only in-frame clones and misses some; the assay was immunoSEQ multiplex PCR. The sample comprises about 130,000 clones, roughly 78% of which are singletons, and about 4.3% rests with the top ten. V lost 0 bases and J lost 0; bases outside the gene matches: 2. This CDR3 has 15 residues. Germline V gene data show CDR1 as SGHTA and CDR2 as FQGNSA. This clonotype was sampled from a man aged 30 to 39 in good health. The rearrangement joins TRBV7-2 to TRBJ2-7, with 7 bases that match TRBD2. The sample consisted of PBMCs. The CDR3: CASSLAGGPSYEQYF. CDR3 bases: TGTGCCAGCAGCTTAGCGGGAGGGCCCTCCTACGAGCAGTACTTC.